Here is one T cell receptor (beta chain) with its context. Its antigen is undetermined. Overlapping HIV-1 Gag 15-mer peptides at 0.95 to 1 ug per peptide per mL were used. CD4+ T cells upregulating both CD40 ligand and CD69 were sorted as responding cells. The libraries were made with immunoSEQ version 4 in survey mode. Here immunoSEQ multiplex PCR was the method, and the copy in TCRdb shows in-frame clones only, minus some. The table has about 25,000 clones, under 80% seen once; the top ten hold about 1.8%. This CDR3 is built from 16 residues. CDR1 and CDR2 from the germline V gene are MNHEY and SMNVEV (reference sequence). The J segment lost 4 bases and the V segment lost 3 bases, leaving 7 bases of the junction unmatched. This sample is part of a study of persistence of HIV-infected CD4 T cells. General study findings and limits: Degenerate expanded CDR3beta sequences were enriched among CMV- and Gag-responding cells. The rare CMV-responding cells with HIV-1 proviruses were not separately TCR-sequenced.

The genes are TRBV27 and TRBJ2-3; 10 positions match TRBD2. Sequenced material: CD4+ T cells sorted from PBMCs after approximately 19-hour stimulation, taken from a patient who received antiretroviral therapy. The sequence was collected from an adult man with HIV who was CMV-seropositive. The CDR3 is CASSFRQRGGSDTQYF. The CDR3 bases are TGTGCCAGCAGTTTTAGGCAGCGGGGGGGTTCAGATACGCAGTATTTT.